This T cell receptor (beta chain) derives from a study of cytomegalovirus exposure and HLA in healthy donors. Unrecorded immune exposures were likely, despite nominal health at sampling. In regard to this clone: Its antigen is as yet unknown.

The germline CDR1 and CDR2 sequences are SGHRS and YFSETQ. Trimming at V came to 0 bases and at J to 3 bases, leaving 3 bases not matched to a gene. The CDR3 runs 16 residues. Amplification used 60 Vbeta primers and 13 Jbeta primers. The table came from immunoSEQ multiplex PCR; TCRdb's copy has only in-frame clones and leaves some out. Of over 110,000 clones in the sample, around three quarters were seen once. Notes on the study in general: The Asian-associated ancestry cluster reportedly had fewer N-insertions than the approximately 700-donor mean in a later analysis.

V gene TRBV5-1 combines with J gene TRBJ2-7; 13 positions match TRBD2. Sequences were obtained from PBMCs. The clonotype comes from a woman in her 40s in good health and CMV-seropositive. CDR3 nucleotide sequence: TGCGCCAGCAGCTTGGGGACTAGCGGGGGCTTCTACGAGCAGTACTTC. It is translated as CASSLGTSGGFYEQYF.